The rows below give T cell receptor beta chains drawn from one sample of a study of blood T cell repertoires in COVID-19. Data came from immunoSEQ multiplex PCR; TCRdb stores just in-frame clones and leaves some out. The sample lists 150,000 to 200,000 clones, less than 85% occurring once. Sequenced: peripheral blood. These receptors originate from a woman aged 35 to 49 with COVID-19, enrolled during active disease. Each CDR3 is given with its conserved first and last residue. The order of the fields is V gene, D gene, clone size, J gene, CDR3 protein. A D gene is named only where the DNA matches it firmly. The size of a clone is reported for some rows only, either as once, few or many, or as a class for expanded clones.

TRBV29-1	.	.	TRBJ1-2	CSVAGVGVEYGYTF
TRBV19	TRBD1	.	TRBJ2-2	CASRSTGGGTGELFF
TRBV6-6	TRBD2	.	TRBJ2-5	CASRQASPGGTQYF
TRBV24-1	.	.	TRBJ2-2	CATSGGGGELFF
TRBV6-2/TRBV6-3	TRBD2	few	TRBJ2-1	CASSYLQGGTSGGTNYNEQFF
TRBV28	.	.	TRBJ2-7	CASSLPKGLTYEQYF
TRBV19	TRBD1	.	TRBJ2-5	CASSPRGQETQYF
TRBV19	TRBD2	.	TRBJ2-7	CASSLSLAGDYEQYF
TRBV18	TRBD2	.	TRBJ2-3	CASSSGLAGGTSTDTQYF
TRBV6-5	TRBD1	.	TRBJ1-1	CASSLLWDRVAFF
TRBV3-1/TRBV3-2	TRBD2	.	TRBJ2-3	CASSPTAGGGGAGADTQYF
TRBV2	.	.	TRBJ1-1	CASSVSRGEPMNTEAFF
TRBV5-1	.	.	TRBJ2-1	CASSLGQGYYNEQFF
TRBV6-2/TRBV6-3	TRBD2	.	TRBJ2-1	CASSSSSGRSGNEQFF
TRBV19	TRBD1	.	TRBJ2-1	CASSRGKRDRGSEQFF
TRBV19	.	.	TRBJ1-1	CASSIRYYTEAFF
TRBV19	TRBD1	.	TRBJ2-3	CASSRDSYGSTDTQYF
TRBV7-8	TRBD1	few	TRBJ1-1	CASSPNPGQTEAFF
TRBV2	.	.	TRBJ2-3	CASSEDLTRSDTQYF
TRBV27	.	.	TRBJ1-5	CASSLRVGLQHF
TRBV10-1	.	.	TRBJ1-2	CASSESPDNTYGYTF
TRBV21-1	.	.	TRBJ1-1	CASSHLGGTEAFF
TRBV2	.	.	TRBJ2-1	CASSGPYNEQFF
TRBV27	.	.	TRBJ1-5	CASSVNGVSNQPQHF
TRBV28	.	.	TRBJ2-5	CASSLMTDQETQYF
TRBV29-1	.	.	TRBJ2-7	CSVEGGDDYEQYF
TRBV30	TRBD1	.	TRBJ2-2	CASSGTVGAGELFF
TRBV27	.	.	TRBJ2-2	CASSRITSPGELFF
TRBV11-2	.	once	TRBJ2-2	CASSFWVVVASTGELFF
TRBV15	TRBD1	.	TRBJ1-2	CATSSPGQGYSYTF
TRBV29-1	.	.	TRBJ1-1	CSVYLATEAFF
TRBV3-1/TRBV3-2	TRBD1	.	TRBJ1-3	CASSQKGARNTIYF